Sequencing of this TCR beta chain was carried out in a study of shared clonotypes between healthy human individuals. CDR3 length equals 14 residues. Germline loops: CDR1 SGHRS, CDR2 YFSETQ. The ends were cut back, 6 bases at V and 2 bases at J, with 14 bases in the middle. The method was immunoSEQ multiplex PCR; TCRdb's version includes in-frame clones alone and lacks a portion of them. The table records more than 2 million clones, approximately 96% of them present only once. Naive CD4+ cells were CD45RA-selected; the remaining cells were memory. This TCR was sampled from a man aged 18 to 29 in good health. The J gene is TRBJ2-5, the V gene TRBV5-1; D is unclear. The sequencing sample was made of naive CD4+ T cells sorted from blood. Subset denoted: CD45RA+ positively selected. Here the CDR3 reads CASTLLSSQETQYF. As DNA, the CDR3 is TGCGCCAGCACCCTACTCTCGTCACAAGAGACCCAGTACTTC.